These 8 T cell receptor beta chains originate from one sample sequenced in a study of molecular identifiers for immune sequencing clone quantification. TCRdb used MiXCR to reprocess the PCR reads, holding one entry per CDR3 protein. Among more than 550,000 distinct CDR3 sequences listed, about 25% were seen once. Sample: naive CD8+ T cells from blood, with Jurkat cell RNA spiked in. Subset indicated: FACS-sorted CD8+CD4-CCR7+CD45RA+ naive T cells. Receptors originate from a human donor in good health. Some libraries in this study had Jurkat cell RNA spiked in.

The rearrangement joins TRBV14 to TRBJ1-4; 9 bases align to TRBD1. Germline CDR1 reads SGHDN; CDR2 reads FVKESK. There are 14 residues in the CDR3. J lost 6 bases, V lost 3 bases, and 2 bases had no gene match. As DNA, the CDR3 is TGTGCCAGCAGCCAGGACAGGGGAGATGAAAAACTGTTTTTT. Encoded protein: CASSQDRGDEKLFF.

The table lists this clonotype with a few counts. The V gene is TRBV4-1, the J gene TRBJ2-5; no clear D. With 0 bases removed from V and 3 bases from J, the gap between germline ends came to 8 bases. There are 14 residues in the CDR3. From germline, CDR1 is MGHRA and CDR2 YSYEKL. The CDR3 is CASSQDFGEETQYF. The DNA of the CDR3 is TGCGCCAGCAGCCAAGATTTCGGAGAAGAGACCCAGTACTTC.

The chain joins TRBV7-2 to TRBJ2-1, with D unresolved. V was trimmed by 5 bases and J by 7 bases, leaving 6 bases between them. The CDR3 has 11 amino acids. The germline V gene has CDR1 SGHTA and CDR2 FQGNSA. In DNA, the CDR3 is TGTGCCAGCAGCCCCACTAATGAGCAGTTCTTC. Amino acids: CASSPTNEQFF.

This clonotype came up many times. This chain uses TRBV27 with TRBJ2-7; D gene unclear. CDR1 and CDR2 from the germline V gene are MNHEY and SMNVEV (reference sequence). The CDR3 totals 14 residues. Trimming removed 4 bases from V and 2 bases from J, with 12 bases in between. The CDR3 region has the DNA TGTGCCAGCAGTTATATGAAGGGTCCCTACGAGCAGTACTTC. This encodes CASSYMKGPYEQYF.

The chain joins TRBV27 to TRBJ2-3; possibly TRBD1 for D (5 bases). The CDR3 sequence is 15 residues long. Trimming removed 6 bases from V and 2 bases from J, with 15 bases in between. Germline assignment: CDR1 MNHEY and CDR2 SMNVEV (reference sequence). The chain's CDR3 is CASSQQVVATDTQYF. The CDR3, as DNA: TGTGCCAGCAGCCAACAGGTGGTTGCCACAGATACGCAGTATTTT.

This chain joins TRBV19 and TRBJ2-5; 10 bases are shared with TRBD2. The V gene's germline CDR1 is LNHDA and CDR2 SQIVND (reference sequence). Trimming removed 3 bases from V and 4 bases from J; junction bases left unmatched: 8. There are 16 residues in the CDR3. The CDR3, as DNA: TGTGCCAGTAGTATTGGAGCGGGGGGGCCGGGAGAGACCCAGTACTTC. Protein: CASSIGAGGPGETQYF. Supplemented by reference TRBV19 and TRBJ2-5, the full variable domain reads DGGITQSPKYLFRKEGQNVTLSCEQNLNHDAMYWYRQDPGQGLRLIYYSQIVNDFQKGDIAEGYSVSREKKESFPLTVTSAQKNPTAFYLCASSIGAGGPGETQYFGPGTRLLVL.

This clonotype was counted only a few times. The rearrangement joins TRBV19 to TRBJ1-5; D call uncertain. The V and J ends lost 5 bases and 0 bases respectively, with 11 bases between them. Germline CDR1 and CDR2: LNHDA and SQIVND (reference sequence). This CDR3 has 15 amino acids. CDR3 protein: CASSPGVYSNQPQHF. CDR3 DNA: TGTGCCAGTAGTCCGGGAGTTTATAGCAATCAGCCCCAGCATTTT.

This clonotype occurred a few times. The chain recombines TRBV6-1 with TRBJ1-2; D may be TRBD1 (5 bases). Per germline, CDR1 MNHNS and CDR2 SASEGT. With 6 bases removed from V and 4 bases from J, the gap between germline ends came to 9 bases. CDR3 length: 12 amino acids. The CDR3 bases are TGTGCCAGCAGCGACAGTTTCTATGGCTACACCTTC. Residues: CASSDSFYGYTF.